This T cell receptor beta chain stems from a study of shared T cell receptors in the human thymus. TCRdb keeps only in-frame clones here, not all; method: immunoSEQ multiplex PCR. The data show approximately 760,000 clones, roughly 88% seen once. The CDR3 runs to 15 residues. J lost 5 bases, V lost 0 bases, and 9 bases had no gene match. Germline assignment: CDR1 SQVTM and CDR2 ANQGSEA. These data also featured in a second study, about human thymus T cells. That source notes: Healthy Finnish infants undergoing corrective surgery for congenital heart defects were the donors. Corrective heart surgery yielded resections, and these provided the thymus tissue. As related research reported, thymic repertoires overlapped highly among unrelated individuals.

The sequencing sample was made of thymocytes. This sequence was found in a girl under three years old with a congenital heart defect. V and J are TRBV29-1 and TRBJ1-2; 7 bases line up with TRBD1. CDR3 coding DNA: TGCAGCGTTGAAGAGGGGCCCGCCAGGGGGTATGGCTACACCTTC. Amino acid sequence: CSVEEGPARGYGYTF.